These T cell receptor beta chains were read from a single sample in a study of Ad26.COV2.S vaccination and SARS-CoV-2 variants. Assay: immunoSEQ multiplex PCR; the TCRdb copy retains only in-frame clones and omits some. Of 300,000 to 400,000 clones in the sample, roughly 90% were seen once. This sample comprised peripheral blood, obtained in a trial of Ad26.COV2.S vaccine versus placebo. The receptors were sampled from a person between 18 and 65 years old who received the Ad26.COV2.S COVID-19 vaccine or a placebo. Each CDR3 is given without its conserved first and last residue.

V gene,J gene,CDR3 length,CDR3 protein
TRBV28,TRBJ2-1,14,ASNAFGLAGVFEQF
TRBV9,TRBJ1-5,11,ASSVVGDQPQH
TRBV2,TRBJ2-5,11,ASNNQGEETQY
TRBV18,TRBJ2-6,13,ASSPSGTGANVLT
TRBV3-1/TRBV3-2,TRBJ2-7,10,ASSQVRDEQY
TRBV4-2,TRBJ2-2,12,ASSQTQNTGELF
TRBV7-8,TRBJ2-3,13,ASSFGLDRGDTQY
TRBV2,TRBJ2-3,13,ASIAGQQKGMTQY
TRBV12-3/TRBV12-4,TRBJ1-2,11,ASSMGPNYGYT
TRBV2,TRBJ1-4,8,ASSGEKLF
TRBV19,TRBJ1-3,14,ASSIDKGEGGNTIY
TRBV29-1,TRBJ2-1,11,SAAGGGYNEQF
TRBV5-5,TRBJ1-2,9,ASSRTLGWT
TRBV19,TRBJ1-2,11,ASSLDRGFGYT
TRBV27,TRBJ2-3,13,ASSLSGDYTDTQY
TRBV5-4,TRBJ2-3,14,ASSFVGQGLTDTQY
TRBV15,TRBJ1-2,12,ATSVRFQTNGYT
TRBV7-9,TRBJ2-5,12,ASRAQGMGETQY
TRBV29-1,TRBJ2-3,13,SVVEWESSTDTQY
TRBV7-9,TRBJ1-1,14,ASSSGAGMMNTEAF
TRBV11-2,TRBJ2-7,13,ASSLGPTGSYEQY
TRBV12-3/TRBV12-4,TRBJ2-3,11,ASSFSFADTQY
TRBV12-5,TRBJ1-4,12,ASGSLVLSGKLF